The source of this T cell receptor (beta chain) is a study of T-cell memory formation after mild COVID-19. Across the whole study: TCR clusters were mostly confined to one donor each. Study-level points and caveats: Later expanders leaned CD4+, whereas clones that contracted between day 15 and 85 were balanced CD4/CD8.

TCRdb reprocessed the 5' RACE reads with MiXCR, giving one entry per CDR3 protein. This sample carries some 180,000 distinct CDR3 sequences, under 20% of them seen once, and the ten largest clones take roughly 3.9%. This clonotype was counted a few times. The antigen is unknown. The sequenced material came from PBMCs or a T cell subset sorted from them (not recorded which). The receptor was isolated from a man aged 18-30 years who had mild COVID-19 (a few samples of this study predate the infection). Cell type and time point are not known.

The CDR3 sequence is CSASETGGSYEQYF. The CDR3 DNA reads TGCAGTGCTAGCGAGACAGGGGGTTCCTACGAGCAGTACTTC. V gene TRBV20-1 combines with J gene TRBJ2-7; TRBD1 matches at 9 bases. J lost 1 base, V lost 3 bases, and 4 bases had no gene match. CDR1 is DFQATT, CDR2 SNEGSKA, per germline (reference sequence). The CDR3 has 14 residues.